This T cell receptor beta chain was sequenced in a study of blood T cells in healthy people across ages. This CDR3 spans 14 amino acids. Per the germline V gene, CDR1 is SEHNR and CDR2 is FQNEAQ (reference sequence). V gave up 3 bases and J gave up 5 bases; unmatched junction bases: 5. Investigators took about 10 milliliters of peripheral blood from every donor. With each sample, at least 5 micrograms of total RNA were extracted. It was with a sample-barcoded 5' primer and a J-beta primer mix that a second PCR of about 7 to 12 cycles was run. Each of the cDNA molecules was tagged by a template-switch adaptor with 12 random nucleotides. TCRdb fed the 5' RACE reads into MiXCR, producing one record per CDR3 protein. The sample lists approximately 1.5 million distinct CDR3 sequences, 35% to 45% seen once, with 4% in the top ten.

The sequence came from a woman in her late teens or twenties in good health. The specimen sequenced was blood. The chain links TRBV7-9 to TRBJ2-7, with 9 bases lining up with TRBD2. The DNA of the CDR3 is TGTGCCAGCAGCTTCGGGACTAGCAGCGACGAGCAGTACTTC. It specifies CASSFGTSSDEQYF.